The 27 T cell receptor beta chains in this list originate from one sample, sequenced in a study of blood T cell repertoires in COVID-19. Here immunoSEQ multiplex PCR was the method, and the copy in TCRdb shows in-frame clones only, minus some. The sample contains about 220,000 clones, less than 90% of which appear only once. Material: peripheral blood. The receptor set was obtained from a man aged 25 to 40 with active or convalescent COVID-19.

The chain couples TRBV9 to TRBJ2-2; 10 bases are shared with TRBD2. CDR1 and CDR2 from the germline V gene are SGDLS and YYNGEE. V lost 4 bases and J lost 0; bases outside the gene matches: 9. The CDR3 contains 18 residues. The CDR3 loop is CASSPQIAGGTNTGELFF. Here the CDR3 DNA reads TGTGCCAGCAGCCCACAAATAGCGGGGGGAACGAACACCGGGGAGCTGTTTTTT.

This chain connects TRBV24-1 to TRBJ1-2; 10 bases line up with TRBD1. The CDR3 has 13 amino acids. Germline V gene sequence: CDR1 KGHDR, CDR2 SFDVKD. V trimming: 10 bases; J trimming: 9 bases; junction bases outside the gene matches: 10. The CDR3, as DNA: TGTGCCACTGCTCGGACAGGGGGTTTTAGCTACACCTTC. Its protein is CATARTGGFSYTF.

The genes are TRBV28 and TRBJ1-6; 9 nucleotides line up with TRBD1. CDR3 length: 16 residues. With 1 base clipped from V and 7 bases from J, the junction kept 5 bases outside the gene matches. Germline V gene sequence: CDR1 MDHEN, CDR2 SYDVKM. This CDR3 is CASSLSRQGGNSPLHF. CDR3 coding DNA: TGTGCCAGCAGTTTATCCCGACAGGGGGGAAATTCACCCCTCCACTTT.

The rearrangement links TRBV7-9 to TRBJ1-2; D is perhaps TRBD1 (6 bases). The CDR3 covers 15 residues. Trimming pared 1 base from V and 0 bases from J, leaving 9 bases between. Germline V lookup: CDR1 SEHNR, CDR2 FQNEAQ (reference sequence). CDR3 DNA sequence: TGTGCCAGCAGCTTAGTGACAGGTTCTAACTATGGCTACACCTTC. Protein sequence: CASSLVTGSNYGYTF.

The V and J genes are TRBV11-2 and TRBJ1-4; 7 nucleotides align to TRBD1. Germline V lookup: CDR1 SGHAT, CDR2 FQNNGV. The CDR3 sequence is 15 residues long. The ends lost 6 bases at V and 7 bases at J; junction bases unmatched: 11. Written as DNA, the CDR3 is TGTGCCAGCAGTCAAGAACAGGGGTTGCTTGAAAAACTGTTTTTT. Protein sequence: CASSQEQGLLEKLFF.

In nucleotides, the CDR3 is TGTGCCAGTAGTATGCGTCGAGAAGGCAATCAGCCCCAGCATTTT. Amino acids: CASSMRREGNQPQHF. The V call is TRBV19, the J call TRBJ1-5; D is uncertain. The CDR3 consists of 15 residues. Trimming left V 3 bases short and J 2 bases short, with 11 bases between. Germline CDR1 and CDR2: LNHDA and SQIVND (reference sequence).

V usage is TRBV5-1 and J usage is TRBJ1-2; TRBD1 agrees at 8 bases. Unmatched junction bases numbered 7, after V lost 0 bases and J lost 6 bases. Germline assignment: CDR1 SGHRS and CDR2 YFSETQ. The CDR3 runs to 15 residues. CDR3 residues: CASSLGQGARHGYTF. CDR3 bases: TGCGCCAGCAGCTTGGGCCAGGGGGCGCGTCATGGCTACACCTTC.

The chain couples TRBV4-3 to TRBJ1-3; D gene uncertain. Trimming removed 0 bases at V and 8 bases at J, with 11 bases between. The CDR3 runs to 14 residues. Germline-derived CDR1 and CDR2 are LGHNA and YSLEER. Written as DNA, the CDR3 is TGCGCCAGCAGCCAAGATTCTCGGGGAGACACCATATATTTT. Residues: CASSQDSRGDTIYF.

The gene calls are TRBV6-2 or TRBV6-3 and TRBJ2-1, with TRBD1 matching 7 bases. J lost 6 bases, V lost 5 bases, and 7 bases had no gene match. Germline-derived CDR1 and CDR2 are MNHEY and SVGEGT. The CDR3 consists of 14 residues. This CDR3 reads CASSRGQIFNEQFF. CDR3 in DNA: TGTGCCAGCAGTCGGGGACAGATTTTCAATGAGCAGTTCTTC.

The CDR3 here is CAWSVGFQGSGWQYF. The CDR3 coding sequence is TGTGCCTGGAGTGTAGGGTTTCAGGGGTCTGGGTGGCAGTACTTC. J is TRBJ2-7 and V is TRBV30, with a possible D match to TRBD1 (6 bases). Germline V gene data show CDR1 as GTSNPN and CDR2 as SVGIG (reference sequence). Deletions cut 0 bases from V and 9 bases from J, with 21 bases between. The CDR3 is made up of 15 amino acids. Together with reference TRBV30 and TRBJ2-7, the CDR3 gives the full variable domain: SQTIHQWPATLVQPVGSPLSLECTVEGTSNPNLYWYRQAAGRGLQLLFYSVGIGQISSEVPQNLSASRPQDRQFILSSKKLLLSDSGFYLCAWSVGFQGSGWQYFGPGTRLTVT.

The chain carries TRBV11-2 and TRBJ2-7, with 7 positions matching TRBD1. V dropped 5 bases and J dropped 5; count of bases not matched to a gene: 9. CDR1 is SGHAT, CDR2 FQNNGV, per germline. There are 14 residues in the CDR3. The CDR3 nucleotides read TGTGCCAGCAGCCAACCGGGACAGTACCACGAGCAGTACTTC. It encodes CASSQPGQYHEQYF.

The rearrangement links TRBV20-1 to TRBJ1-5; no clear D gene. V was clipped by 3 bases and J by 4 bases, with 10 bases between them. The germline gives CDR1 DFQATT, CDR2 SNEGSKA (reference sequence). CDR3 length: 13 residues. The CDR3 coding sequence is TGCAGTGCTAGTCGATCCAGGAATCAGCCCCAGCATTTT. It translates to CSASRSRNQPQHF.

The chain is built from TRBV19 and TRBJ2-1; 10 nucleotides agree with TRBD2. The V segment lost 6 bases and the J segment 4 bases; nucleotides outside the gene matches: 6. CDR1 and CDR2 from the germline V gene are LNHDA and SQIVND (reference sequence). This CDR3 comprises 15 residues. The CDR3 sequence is CASSLLAGLYNEQFF. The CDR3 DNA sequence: TGTGCCAGTAGCTTACTAGCGGGACTTTACAATGAGCAGTTCTTC.

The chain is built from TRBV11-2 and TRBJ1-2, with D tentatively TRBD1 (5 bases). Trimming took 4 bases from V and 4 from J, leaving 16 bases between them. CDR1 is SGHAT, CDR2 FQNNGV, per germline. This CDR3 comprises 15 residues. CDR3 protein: CASSSPGGDFYGYTF. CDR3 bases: TGTGCCAGCAGCTCCCCGGGGGGGGACTTCTATGGCTACACCTTC.

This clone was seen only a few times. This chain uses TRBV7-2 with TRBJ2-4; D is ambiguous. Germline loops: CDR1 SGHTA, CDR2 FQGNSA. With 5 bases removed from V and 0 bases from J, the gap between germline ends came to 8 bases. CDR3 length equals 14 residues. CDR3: CASSPEIAKNIQYF. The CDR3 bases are TGTGCCAGCAGCCCCGAGATAGCCAAAAACATTCAGTACTTC.

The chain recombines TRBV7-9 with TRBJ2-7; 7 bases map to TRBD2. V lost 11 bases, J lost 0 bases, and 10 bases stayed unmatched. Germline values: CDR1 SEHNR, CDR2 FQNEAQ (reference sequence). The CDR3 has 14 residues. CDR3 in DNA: TGTGCCGGGGCGAAAGCGGGGAGCTCCTACGAGCAGTACTTC. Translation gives CAGAKAGSSYEQYF.

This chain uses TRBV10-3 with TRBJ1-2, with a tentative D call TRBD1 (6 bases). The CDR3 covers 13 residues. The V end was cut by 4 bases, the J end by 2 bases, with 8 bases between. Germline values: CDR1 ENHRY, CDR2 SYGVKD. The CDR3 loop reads CAISGDTNYGYTF. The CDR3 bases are TGTGCCATCAGTGGGGACACAAACTATGGCTACACCTTC.

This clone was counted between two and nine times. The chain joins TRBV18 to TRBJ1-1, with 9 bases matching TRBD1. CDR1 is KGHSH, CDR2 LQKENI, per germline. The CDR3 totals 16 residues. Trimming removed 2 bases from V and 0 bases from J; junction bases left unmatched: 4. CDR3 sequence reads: CASSPGQGSMNTEAFF. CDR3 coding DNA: TGTGCCAGCTCACCAGGACAGGGGTCCATGAACACTGAAGCTTTCTTT.

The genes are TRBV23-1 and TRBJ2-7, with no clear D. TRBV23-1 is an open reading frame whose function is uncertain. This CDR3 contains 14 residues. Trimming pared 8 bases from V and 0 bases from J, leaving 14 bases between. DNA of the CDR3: TGCGCCAGCGGAACTACGCGGCCCTCCTACGAGCAGTACTTC. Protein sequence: CASGTTRPSYEQYF.

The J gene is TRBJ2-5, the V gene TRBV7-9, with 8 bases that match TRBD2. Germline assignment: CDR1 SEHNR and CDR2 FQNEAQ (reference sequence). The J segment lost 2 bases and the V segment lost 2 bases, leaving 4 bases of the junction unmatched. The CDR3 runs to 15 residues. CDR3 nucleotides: TGTGCCAGCAGCTTACGCGGGGGGTTACAAGAGACCCAGTACTTC. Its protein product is CASSLRGGLQETQYF.

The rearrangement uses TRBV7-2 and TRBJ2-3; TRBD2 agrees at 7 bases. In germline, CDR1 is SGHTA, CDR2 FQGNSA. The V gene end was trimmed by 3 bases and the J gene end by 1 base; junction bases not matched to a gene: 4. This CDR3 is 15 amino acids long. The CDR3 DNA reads TGTGCCAGCAGCTTCATTACTAGCGGCACAGATACGCAGTATTTT. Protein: CASSFITSGTDTQYF.

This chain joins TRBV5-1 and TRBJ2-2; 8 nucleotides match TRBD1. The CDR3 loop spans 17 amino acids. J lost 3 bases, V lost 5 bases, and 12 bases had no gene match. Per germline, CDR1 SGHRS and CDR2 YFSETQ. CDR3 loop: CASRPLRQGNDTGELFF. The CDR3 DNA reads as TGCGCCAGCAGACCCCTTCGACAGGGGAACGACACCGGGGAGCTGTTTTTT. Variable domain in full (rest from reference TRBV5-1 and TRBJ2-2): KAGVTQTPRYLIKTRGQQVTLSCSPISGHRSVSWYQQTPGQGLQFLFEYFSETQRNKGNFPGRFSGRQFSNSRSEMNVSTLELGDSALYLCASRPLRQGNDTGELFFGEGSRLTVL.

The CDR3 DNA sequence: TGTGACCGGGGTATGGGTAGCAATCAGCCCCAGCATTTT. Residues: CDRGMGSNQPQHF. The gene calls are TRBV14 and TRBJ1-5; no reliable D call. Germline V gene data show CDR1 as SGHDN and CDR2 as FVKESK. The length of the CDR3 is 13 residues. Based on the CDR3 plus reference TRBV14 and TRBJ1-5, the full variable domain is EAGVTQFPSHSVIEKGQTVTLRCDPISGHDNLYWYRRVMGKEIKFLLHFVKESKQDESGMPNNRFLAERTGGTYSTLKVQPAELEDSGVYFCDRGMGSNQPQHFGDGTRLSIL.

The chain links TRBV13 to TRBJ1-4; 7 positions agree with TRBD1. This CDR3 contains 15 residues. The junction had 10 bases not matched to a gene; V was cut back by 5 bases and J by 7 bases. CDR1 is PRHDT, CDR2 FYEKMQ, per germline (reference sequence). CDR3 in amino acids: CASSSRQGWSEKLFF. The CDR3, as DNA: TGTGCCAGCAGCAGCAGACAGGGTTGGAGTGAAAAACTGTTTTTT.

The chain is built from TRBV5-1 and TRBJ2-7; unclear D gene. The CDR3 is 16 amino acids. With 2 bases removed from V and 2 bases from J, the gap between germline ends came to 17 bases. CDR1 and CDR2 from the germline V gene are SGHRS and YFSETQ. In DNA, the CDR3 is TGCGCCAGCAGCTTCTCTAAGAAAAGCGACCCCTACGAGCAGTACTTC. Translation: CASSFSKKSDPYEQYF.

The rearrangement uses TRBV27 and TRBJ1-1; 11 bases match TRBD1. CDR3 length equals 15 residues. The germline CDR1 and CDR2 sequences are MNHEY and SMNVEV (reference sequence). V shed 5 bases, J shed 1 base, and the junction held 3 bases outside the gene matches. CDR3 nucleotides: TGTGCCAGCAGTCGGGACAGGGGGACGAACACTGAAGCTTTCTTT. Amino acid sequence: CASSRDRGTNTEAFF.

CDR3 sequence reads: CASSWTRGPNQPQHF. CDR3 DNA sequence: TGTGCCAGCAGCTGGACCAGGGGGCCCAATCAGCCCCAGCATTTT. The J gene is TRBJ1-5, the V gene TRBV7-2, with TRBD1 matching 8 bases. V trimming: 4 bases; J trimming: 3 bases; junction bases outside the gene matches: 5. The CDR3 length is 15 residues. Germline V gene lookup returns CDR1 SGHTA and CDR2 FQGNSA.